Shown below are 3 T cell receptor beta chains from a single sample sequenced in a study of CD8+ T cells in alopecia areata (dated by TCRdb to the late 2010s). What this sample's time point label stands for: baseline before oral tofacitinib. The library was produced with the immunoSEQ multiplex PCR assay. RNA was extracted from all samples and reverse transcribed into cDNA, which served as template for TCR sequencing. Here the immuneACCESS table is served through TCRdb, limited to in-frame sequences with V and J called. Missing clones are a known gap in these copies; in checked studies unresolved V genes cover under half, and the rest lacks a known reason. The sample table lists roughly 75,000 clones, approximately 64% of them with a count of one. The ten largest make up approximately 17% of the sample. Material: CD8+ T cells sorted from blood, obtained at week 0. These receptor sequences come from a human donor with alopecia areata.

The V and J genes are TRBV9 and TRBJ2-5; D call uncertain. Deletions cut 0 bases from V and 2 bases from J, with 8 bases between. The CDR3 runs to 14 residues. The germline V gene has CDR1 SGDLS and CDR2 YYNGEE. CDR3 protein: CASSVDAGQETQYF. Written as DNA, the CDR3 is TGTGCCAGCAGCGTAGATGCAGGTCAAGAGACCCAGTACTTC.

The J gene is TRBJ2-7, the V gene TRBV27, with D unclear. The V end lost 4 bases, the J end lost 3 bases, and 13 bases lay between the germline ends. Germline CDR1 is MNHEY and CDR2 is SMNVEV (reference sequence). The CDR3 spans 14 residues. CDR3 region: CASSSTLRNYEQYF. The DNA for the CDR3 is TGTGCCAGCAGTTCGACACTTCGCAACTACGAGCAGTACTTC.

CDR3 nucleotide sequence: TGTGCTAGTGGTTTGGCCTACGTCGGACTAGCGGGGGGGCCCGATGAGCAGTTCTTC. Its protein is CASGLAYVGLAGGPDEQFF. This chain uses TRBV12-5 with TRBJ2-1; 15 bases map to TRBD2. CDR3 length: 19 amino acids. The V gene end was trimmed by 1 base and the J gene end by 8 bases; junction bases not matched to a gene: 12. Germline CDR1 and CDR2: LGHNT and FRNRAP.